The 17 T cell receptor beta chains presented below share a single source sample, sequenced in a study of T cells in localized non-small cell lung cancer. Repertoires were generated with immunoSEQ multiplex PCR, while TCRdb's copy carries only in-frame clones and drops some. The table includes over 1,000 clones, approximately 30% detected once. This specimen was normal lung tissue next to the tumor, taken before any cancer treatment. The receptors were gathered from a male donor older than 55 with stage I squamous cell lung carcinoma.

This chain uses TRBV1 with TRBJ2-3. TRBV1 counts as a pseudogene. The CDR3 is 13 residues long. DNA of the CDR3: TGCACCAGCAGCCAAGACCCCACAGATACGCAGTATTTT. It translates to CTSSQDPTDTQYF.

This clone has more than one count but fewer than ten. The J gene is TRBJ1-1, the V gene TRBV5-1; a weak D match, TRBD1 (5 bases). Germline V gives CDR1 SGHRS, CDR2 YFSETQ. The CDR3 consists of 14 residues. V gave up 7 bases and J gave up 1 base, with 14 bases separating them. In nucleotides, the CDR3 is TGCGCCAGCTCCCGGGACGGGCAGAACACTGAAGCTTTCTTT. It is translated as CASSRDGQNTEAFF.

In DNA, the CDR3 is TGCAGCGTTTCCGGGACAGGGGGCCCCATGAACACTGAAGCTTTCTTT. Its protein product is CSVSGTGGPMNTEAFF. V gene TRBV29-1 combines with J gene TRBJ1-1; 12 nucleotides align to TRBD1. The germline gives CDR1 SQVTM, CDR2 ANQGSEA. Losses at the gene ends were 5 bases for V and 0 bases for J; bases not matched to a gene: 7. The CDR3 has 16 amino acids.

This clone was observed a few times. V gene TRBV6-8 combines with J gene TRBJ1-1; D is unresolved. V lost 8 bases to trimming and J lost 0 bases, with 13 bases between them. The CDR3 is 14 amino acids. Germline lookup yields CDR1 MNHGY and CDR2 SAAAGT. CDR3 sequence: CASVLGLMNTEAFF. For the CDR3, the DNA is TGTGCCAGCGTGCTCGGCCTTATGAACACTGAAGCTTTCTTT.

The CDR3 loop is CASSPVSGGHNEQFF. The CDR3 nucleotides are TGTGCCAGCTCACCAGTGAGCGGGGGGCACAATGAGCAGTTCTTC. V is TRBV18 and J is TRBJ2-1, with 9 bases fitting TRBD2. V was clipped by 2 bases and J by 5 bases; unmatched bases: 4. Germline V gene lookup returns CDR1 KGHSH and CDR2 LQKENI. This CDR3 has 15 residues.

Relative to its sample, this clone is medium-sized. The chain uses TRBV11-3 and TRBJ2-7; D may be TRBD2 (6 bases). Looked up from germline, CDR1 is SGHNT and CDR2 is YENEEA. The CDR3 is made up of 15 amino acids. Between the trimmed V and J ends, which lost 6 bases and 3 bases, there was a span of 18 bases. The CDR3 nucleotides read TGTGCCAGCAGTGGGGGAGACGGGAGATTCTACGAGCAGTACTTC. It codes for CASSGGDGRFYEQYF.

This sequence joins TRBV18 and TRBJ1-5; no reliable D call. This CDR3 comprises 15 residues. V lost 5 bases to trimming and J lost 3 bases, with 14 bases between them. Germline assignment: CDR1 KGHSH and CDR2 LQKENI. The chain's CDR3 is CASSNSFNNNQPQHF. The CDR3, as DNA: TGTGCCAGCTCAAACAGCTTCAATAACAATCAGCCCCAGCATTTT.

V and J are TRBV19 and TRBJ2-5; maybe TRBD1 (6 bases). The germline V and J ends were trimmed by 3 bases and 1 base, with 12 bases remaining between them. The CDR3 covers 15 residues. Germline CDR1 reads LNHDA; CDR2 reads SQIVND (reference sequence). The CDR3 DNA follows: TGTGCCAGTAGTATCAGGGGAGTCAGCCAAGAGACCCAGTACTTC. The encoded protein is CASSIRGVSQETQYF.

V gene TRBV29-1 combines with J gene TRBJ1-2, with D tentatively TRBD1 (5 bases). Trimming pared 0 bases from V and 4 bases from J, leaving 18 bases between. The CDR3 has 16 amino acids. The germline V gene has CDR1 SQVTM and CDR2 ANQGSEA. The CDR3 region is CSVEDRSTAGSYGYTF. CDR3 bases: TGCAGCGTTGAAGATCGCTCGACGGCAGGGAGCTATGGCTACACCTTC.

In nucleotides, the CDR3 is TGTGCCAGCAGTTTTGTGGCGGGCACAGATACGCAGTATTTT. Its translation: CASSFVAGTDTQYF. This sequence joins TRBV28 and TRBJ2-3; no clear D. Germline V lookup: CDR1 MDHEN, CDR2 SYDVKM. The V end lost 3 bases, the J end lost 1 base, and 8 bases lay between the germline ends. The CDR3 extends over 14 amino acids.

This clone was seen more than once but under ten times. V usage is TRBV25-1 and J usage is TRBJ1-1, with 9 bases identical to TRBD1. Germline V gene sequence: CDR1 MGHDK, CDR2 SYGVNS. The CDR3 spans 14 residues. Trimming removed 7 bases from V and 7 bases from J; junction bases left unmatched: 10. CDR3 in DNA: TGTGCCAGCAAAAAAACAGGGGGCAAGGGTGAAGCTTTCTTT. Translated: CASKKTGGKGEAFF.

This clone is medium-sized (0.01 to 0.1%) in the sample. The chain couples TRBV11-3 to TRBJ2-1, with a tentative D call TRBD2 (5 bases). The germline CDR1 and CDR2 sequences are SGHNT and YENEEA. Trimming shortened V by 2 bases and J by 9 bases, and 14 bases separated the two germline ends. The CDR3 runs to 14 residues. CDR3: CASSLSLPRGEQFF. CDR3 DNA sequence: TGTGCCAGCAGCTTATCTCTCCCCCGGGGTGAGCAGTTCTTC.

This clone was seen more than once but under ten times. The CDR3, as DNA: TGTGCCACTGGGACGGGGGGGGAGACCCAGTACTTC. Translating it yields CATGTGGETQYF. The chain uses TRBV6-8 and TRBJ2-5; 8 nucleotides agree with TRBD2. The V gene end was trimmed by 10 bases and the J gene end by 5 bases; junction bases not matched to a gene: 6. Germline CDR1 and CDR2: MNHGY and SAAAGT. The CDR3 has 12 residues.

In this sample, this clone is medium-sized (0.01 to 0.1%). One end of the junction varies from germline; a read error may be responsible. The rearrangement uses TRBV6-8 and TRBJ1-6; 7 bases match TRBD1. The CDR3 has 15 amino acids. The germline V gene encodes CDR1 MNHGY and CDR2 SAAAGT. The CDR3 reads CASSDSGQFNSPLHF. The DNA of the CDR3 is TGTGCCAGCAGTGACTCGGGACAGTTTAATTCACCCCTCCACTTT.

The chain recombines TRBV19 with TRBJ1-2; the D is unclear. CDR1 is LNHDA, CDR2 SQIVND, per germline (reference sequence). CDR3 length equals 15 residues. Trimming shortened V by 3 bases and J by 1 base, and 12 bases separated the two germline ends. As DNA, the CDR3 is TGTGCCAGTAGTATGAGCGGCAATATTAACTATGGCTACACCTTC. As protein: CASSMSGNINYGYTF.

The CDR3 nucleotides are TGCGCCAGCAGCATTCACAGCCTGAACACTGAAGCTTTCTTT. This codes for CASSIHSLNTEAFF. The rearrangement links TRBV4-1 to TRBJ1-1, with D hard to call. V was shortened by 5 bases and J by 0 bases, with 10 bases between the two germline ends. This CDR3 spans 14 amino acids. Germline CDR1 reads MGHRA; CDR2 reads YSYEKL.

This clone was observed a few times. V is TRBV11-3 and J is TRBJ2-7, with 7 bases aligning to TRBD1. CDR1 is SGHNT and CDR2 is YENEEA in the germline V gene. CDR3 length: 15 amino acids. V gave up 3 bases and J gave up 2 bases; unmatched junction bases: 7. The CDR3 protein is CASSFGLGQTYEQYF. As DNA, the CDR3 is TGTGCCAGCAGCTTTGGCTTGGGACAGACCTACGAGCAGTACTTC.